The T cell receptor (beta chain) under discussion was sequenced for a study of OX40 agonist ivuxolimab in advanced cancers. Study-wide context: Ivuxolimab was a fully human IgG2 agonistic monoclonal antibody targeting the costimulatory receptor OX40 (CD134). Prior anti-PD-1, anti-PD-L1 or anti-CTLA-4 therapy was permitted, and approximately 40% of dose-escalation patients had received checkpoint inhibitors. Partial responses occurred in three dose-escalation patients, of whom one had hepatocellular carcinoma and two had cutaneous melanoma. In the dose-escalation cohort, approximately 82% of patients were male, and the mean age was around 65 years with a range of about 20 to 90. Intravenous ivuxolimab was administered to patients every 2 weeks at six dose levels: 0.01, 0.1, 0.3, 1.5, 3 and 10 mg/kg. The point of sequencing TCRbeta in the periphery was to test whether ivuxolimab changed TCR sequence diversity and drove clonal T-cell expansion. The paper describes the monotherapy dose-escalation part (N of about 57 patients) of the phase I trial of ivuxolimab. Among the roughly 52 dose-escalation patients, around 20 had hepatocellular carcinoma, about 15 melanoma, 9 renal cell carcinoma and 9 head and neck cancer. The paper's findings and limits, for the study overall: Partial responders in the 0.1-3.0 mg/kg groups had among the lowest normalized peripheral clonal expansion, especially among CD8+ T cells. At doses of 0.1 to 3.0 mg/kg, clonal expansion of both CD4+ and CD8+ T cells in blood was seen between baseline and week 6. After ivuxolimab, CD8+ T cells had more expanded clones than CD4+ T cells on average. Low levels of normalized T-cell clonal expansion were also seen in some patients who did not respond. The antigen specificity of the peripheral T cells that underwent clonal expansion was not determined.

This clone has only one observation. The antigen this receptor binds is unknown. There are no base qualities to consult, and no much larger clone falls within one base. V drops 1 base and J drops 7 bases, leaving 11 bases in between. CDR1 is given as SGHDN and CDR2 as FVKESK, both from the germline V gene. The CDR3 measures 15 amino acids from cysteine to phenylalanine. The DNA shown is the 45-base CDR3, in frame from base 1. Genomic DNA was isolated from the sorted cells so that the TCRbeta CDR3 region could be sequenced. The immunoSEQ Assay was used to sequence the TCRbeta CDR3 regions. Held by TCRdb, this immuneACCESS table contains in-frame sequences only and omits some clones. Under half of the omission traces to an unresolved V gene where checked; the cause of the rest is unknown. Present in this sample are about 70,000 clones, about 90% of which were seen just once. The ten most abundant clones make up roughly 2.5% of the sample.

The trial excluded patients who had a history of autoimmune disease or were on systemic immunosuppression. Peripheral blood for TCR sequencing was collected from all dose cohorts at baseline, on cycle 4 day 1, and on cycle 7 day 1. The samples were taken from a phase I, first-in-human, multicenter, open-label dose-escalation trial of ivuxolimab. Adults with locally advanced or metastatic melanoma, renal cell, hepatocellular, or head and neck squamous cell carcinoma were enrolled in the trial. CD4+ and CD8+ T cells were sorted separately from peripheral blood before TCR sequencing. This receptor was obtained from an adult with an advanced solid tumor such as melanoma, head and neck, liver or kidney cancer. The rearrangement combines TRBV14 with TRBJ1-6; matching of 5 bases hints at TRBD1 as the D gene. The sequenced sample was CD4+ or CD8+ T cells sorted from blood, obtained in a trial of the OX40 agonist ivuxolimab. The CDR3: CASSQGQNRNSPLHF. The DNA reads TGTGCCAGCAGCCAAGGACAAAACAGGAATTCACCCCTCCACTTT.